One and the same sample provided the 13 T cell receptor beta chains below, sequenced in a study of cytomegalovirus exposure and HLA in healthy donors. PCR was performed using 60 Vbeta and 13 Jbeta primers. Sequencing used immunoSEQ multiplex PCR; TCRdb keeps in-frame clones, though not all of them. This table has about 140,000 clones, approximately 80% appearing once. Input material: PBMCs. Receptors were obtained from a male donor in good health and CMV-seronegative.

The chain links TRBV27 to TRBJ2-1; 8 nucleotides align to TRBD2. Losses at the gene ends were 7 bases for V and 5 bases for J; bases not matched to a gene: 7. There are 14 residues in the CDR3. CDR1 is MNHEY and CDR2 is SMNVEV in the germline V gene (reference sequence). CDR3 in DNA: TGTGCCAGCACGGCTAGCGGGCACCACAATGAGCAGTTCTTC. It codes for CASTASGHHNEQFF.

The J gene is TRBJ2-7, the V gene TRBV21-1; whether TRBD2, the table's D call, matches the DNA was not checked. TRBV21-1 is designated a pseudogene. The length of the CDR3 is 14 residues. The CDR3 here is CARTLTGSSYEQYF. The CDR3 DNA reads TGTGCCAGGACCCTAACGGGGAGCTCCTACGAGCAGTACTTC.

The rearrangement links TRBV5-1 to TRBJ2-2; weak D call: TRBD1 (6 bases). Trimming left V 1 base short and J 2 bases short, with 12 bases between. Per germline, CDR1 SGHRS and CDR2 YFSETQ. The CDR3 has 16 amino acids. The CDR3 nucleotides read TGCGCCAGCAGCTTGCGGCAGGGGCACAACACCGGGGAGCTGTTTTTT. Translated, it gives CASSLRQGHNTGELFF.

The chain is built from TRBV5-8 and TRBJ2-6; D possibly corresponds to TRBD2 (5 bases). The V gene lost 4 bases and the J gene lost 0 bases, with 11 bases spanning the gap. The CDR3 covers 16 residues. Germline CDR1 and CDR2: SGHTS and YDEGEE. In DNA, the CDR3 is TGTGCCAGCAGCCTCGGACGGGACTCTGGGGCCAACGTCCTGACTTTC. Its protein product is CASSLGRDSGANVLTF.

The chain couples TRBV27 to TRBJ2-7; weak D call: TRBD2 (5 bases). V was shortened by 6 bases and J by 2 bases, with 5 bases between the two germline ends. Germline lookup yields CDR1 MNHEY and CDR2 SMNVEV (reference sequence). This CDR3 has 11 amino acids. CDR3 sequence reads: CASRGAYEQYF. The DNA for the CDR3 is TGTGCCAGCAGGGGAGCCTACGAGCAGTACTTC.

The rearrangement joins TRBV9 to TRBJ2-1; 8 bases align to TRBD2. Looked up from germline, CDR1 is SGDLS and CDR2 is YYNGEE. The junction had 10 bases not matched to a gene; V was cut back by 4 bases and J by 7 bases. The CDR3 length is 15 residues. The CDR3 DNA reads TGTGCCAGCAGCCCTCGATTAGCGGGATATAATGAGCAGTTCTTC. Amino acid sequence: CASSPRLAGYNEQFF.

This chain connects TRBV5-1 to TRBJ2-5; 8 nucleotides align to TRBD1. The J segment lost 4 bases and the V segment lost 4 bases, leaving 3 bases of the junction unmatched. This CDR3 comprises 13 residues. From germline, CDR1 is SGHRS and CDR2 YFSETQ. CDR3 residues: CASSPDRGETQYF. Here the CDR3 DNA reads TGCGCCAGCAGCCCTGACAGGGGAGAGACCCAGTACTTC. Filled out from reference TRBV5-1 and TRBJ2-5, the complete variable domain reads KAGVTQTPRYLIKTRGQQVTLSCSPISGHRSVSWYQQTPGQGLQFLFEYFSETQRNKGNFPGRFSGRQFSNSRSEMNVSTLELGDSALYLCASSPDRGETQYFGPGTRLLVL.

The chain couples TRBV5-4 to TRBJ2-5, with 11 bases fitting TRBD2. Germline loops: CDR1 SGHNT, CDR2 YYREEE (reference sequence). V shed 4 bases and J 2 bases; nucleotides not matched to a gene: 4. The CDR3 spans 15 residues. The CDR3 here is CASSPGLAVQETQYF. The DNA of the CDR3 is TGTGCCAGCAGCCCGGGACTAGCGGTACAAGAGACCCAGTACTTC.

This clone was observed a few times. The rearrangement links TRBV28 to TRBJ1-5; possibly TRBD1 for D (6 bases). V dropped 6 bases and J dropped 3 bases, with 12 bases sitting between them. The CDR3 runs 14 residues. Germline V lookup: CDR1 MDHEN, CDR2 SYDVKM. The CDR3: CASRRGGDNQPQHF. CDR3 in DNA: TGTGCCAGCAGGAGGGGGGGCGACAATCAGCCCCAGCATTTT.

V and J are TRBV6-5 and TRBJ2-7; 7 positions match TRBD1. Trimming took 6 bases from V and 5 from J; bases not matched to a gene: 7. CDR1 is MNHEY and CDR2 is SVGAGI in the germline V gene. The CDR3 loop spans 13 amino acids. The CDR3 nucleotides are TGTGCCAGCAGAAGACAGGGATGGGACGAGCAGTACTTC. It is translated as CASRRQGWDEQYF.

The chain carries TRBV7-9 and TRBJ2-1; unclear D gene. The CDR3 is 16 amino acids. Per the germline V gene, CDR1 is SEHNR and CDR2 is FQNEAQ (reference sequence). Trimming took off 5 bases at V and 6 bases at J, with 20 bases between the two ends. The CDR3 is CASSPPPDSPANEQFF. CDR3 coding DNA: TGTGCCAGCAGCCCCCCTCCGGATAGCCCAGCCAATGAGCAGTTCTTC.

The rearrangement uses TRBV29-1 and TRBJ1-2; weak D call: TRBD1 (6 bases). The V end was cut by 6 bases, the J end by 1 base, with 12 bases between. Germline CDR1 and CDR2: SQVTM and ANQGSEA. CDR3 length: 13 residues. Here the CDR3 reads CSVGQTDNYGYTF. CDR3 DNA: TGCAGCGTAGGACAGACAGATAACTATGGCTACACCTTC.

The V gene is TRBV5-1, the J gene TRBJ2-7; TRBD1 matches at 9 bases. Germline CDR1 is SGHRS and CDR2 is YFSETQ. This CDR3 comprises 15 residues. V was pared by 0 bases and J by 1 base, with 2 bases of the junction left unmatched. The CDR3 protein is CASSLDRGLSYEQYF. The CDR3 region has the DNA TGCGCCAGCAGCTTGGACAGGGGGCTATCCTACGAGCAGTACTTC.